Here is one T cell receptor beta chain with its context. The J segment lost 3 bases and the V segment lost 5 bases, leaving 6 bases of the junction unmatched. The CDR3 is 16 amino acids. The germline gives CDR1 SGHAT, CDR2 FQNNGV. Adult donors, all healthy and HIV-negative, had no recent acute infections or vaccinations. These data come from a study of shared clonotypes between healthy human individuals. Study as a whole: Each donor's CD8 memory used one plate, CD8 naive two, each CD4 subset three.

Assay execution proceeded at the deep level. Using immunoSEQ multiplex PCR, the repertoire was profiled, and TCRdb retains in-frame clones only, with some absent. The sample consists of roughly 1 million clones, around 78% of them appearing once. The chain uses TRBV11-2 and TRBJ2-1, with 11 nucleotides matching TRBD1. The sequence was obtained from a man between 18 and 29 years old in good health. Some clones in this sample may be carry-over from other donors' samples. The sequenced sample was memory CD4+ T cells from PBMCs. Subset given: CD45RA-negative fraction. The CDR3 coding sequence is TGTGCCAGCAGCCGGACAGGGGGCGCATTCTACAATGAGCAGTTCTTC. It encodes CASSRTGGAFYNEQFF.